A few counts support the clone carrying this T cell receptor beta chain. The table came from immunoSEQ multiplex PCR; TCRdb's copy has only in-frame clones and leaves some out. The repertoire holds approximately 180,000 clones, with around 85% as singletons. This sample was included in a study of blood T cell repertoires in COVID-19. This CDR3 is 16 amino acids long. The origin of this receptor is a man in his forties who had recovered from COVID-19. The sequencing sample was made of PBMCs or T cells enriched from blood (not recorded which). The genes are TRBV21-1 and TRBJ1-1. TRBV21-1 is termed a pseudogene. CDR3 loop: CASSKGPGLEFTEAFF. CDR3 in DNA: TGTGCCAGCAGCAAAGGTCCGGGGTTGGAGTTCACTGAAGCTTTCTTT.